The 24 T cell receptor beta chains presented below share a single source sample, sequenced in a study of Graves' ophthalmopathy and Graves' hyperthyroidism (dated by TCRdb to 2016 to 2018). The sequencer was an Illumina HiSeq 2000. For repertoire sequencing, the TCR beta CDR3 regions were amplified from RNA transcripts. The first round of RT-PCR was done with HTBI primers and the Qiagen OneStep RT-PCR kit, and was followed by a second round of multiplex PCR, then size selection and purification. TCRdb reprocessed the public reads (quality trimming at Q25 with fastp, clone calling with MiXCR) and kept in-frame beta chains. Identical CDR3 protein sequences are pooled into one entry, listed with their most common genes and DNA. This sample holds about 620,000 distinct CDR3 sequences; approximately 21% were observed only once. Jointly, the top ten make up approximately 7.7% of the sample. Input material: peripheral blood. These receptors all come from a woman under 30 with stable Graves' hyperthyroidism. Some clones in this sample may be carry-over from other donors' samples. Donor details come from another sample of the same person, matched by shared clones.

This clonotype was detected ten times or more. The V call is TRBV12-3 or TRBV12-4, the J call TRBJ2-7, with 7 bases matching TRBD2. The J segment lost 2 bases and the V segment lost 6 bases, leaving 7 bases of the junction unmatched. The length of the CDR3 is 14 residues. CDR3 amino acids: CASRASGGTYEQYF. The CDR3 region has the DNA TGTGCCAGCAGGGCTAGCGGTGGGACCTACGAGCAGTACTTC.

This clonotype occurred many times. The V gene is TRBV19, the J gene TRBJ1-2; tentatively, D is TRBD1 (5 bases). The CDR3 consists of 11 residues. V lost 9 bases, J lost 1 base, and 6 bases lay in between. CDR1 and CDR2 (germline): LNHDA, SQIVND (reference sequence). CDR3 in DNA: TGTGCCAGCAGGGATAACTATGGCTACACCTTC. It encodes CASRDNYGYTF.

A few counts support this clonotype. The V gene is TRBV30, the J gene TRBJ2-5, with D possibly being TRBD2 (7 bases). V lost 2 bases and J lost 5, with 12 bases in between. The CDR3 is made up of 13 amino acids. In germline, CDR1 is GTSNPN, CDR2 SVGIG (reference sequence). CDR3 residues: CAWSRGGAETQYF. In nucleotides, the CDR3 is TGTGCCTGGAGTAGGGGGGGCGCGGAGACCCAGTACTTC.

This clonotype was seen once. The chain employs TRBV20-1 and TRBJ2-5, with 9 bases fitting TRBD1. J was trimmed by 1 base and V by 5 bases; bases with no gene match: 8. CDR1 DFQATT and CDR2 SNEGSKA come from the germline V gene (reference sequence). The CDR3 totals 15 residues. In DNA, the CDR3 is TGCAGTGCTGGGACAGGGACGGACGCCCAAGAGACCCAGTACTTC. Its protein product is CSAGTGTDAQETQYF.

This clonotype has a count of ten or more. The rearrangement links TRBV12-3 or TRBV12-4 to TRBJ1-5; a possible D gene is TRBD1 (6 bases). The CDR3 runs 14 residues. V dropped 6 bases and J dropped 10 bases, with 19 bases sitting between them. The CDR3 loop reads CASSRQQGRLPQHF. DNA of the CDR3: TGTGCCAGCAGCCGACAACAGGGTAGGCTCCCCCAGCATTTT.

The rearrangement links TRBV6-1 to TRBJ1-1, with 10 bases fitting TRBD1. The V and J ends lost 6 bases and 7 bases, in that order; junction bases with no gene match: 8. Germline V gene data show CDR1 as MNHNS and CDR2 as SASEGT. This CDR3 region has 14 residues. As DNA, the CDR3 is TGTGCCAGCAGGACCGGGACAGGGGAGATTGAAGCTTTCTTT. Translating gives CASRTGTGEIEAFF.

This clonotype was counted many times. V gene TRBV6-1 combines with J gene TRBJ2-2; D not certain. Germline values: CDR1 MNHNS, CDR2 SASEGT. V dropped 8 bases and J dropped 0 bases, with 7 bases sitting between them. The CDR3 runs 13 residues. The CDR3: CASRGSNTGELFF. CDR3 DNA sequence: TGTGCCAGCCGTGGGTCGAACACCGGGGAGCTGTTTTTT.

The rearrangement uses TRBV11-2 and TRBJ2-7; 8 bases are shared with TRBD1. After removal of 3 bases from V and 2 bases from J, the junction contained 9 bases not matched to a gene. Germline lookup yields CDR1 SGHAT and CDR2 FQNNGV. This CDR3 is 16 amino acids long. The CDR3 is CASSFIRGQGAYEQYF. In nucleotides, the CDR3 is TGTGCCAGCAGCTTTATTAGAGGACAGGGAGCCTACGAGCAGTACTTC.

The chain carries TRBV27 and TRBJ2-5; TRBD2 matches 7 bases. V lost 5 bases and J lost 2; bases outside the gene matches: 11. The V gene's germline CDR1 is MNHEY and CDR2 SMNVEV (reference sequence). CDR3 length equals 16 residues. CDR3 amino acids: CASSRAWGGMQETQYF. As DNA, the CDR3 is TGTGCCAGCAGTCGCGCGTGGGGGGGTATGCAAGAGACCCAGTACTTC.

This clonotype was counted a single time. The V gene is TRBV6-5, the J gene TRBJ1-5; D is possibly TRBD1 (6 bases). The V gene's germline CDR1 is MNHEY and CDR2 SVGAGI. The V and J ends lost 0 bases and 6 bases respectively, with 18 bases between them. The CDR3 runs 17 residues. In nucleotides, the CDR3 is TGTGCCAGCAGTTACTCGAACCCGGGCAGGGGTGTTCAGCCCCAGCATTTT. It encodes CASSYSNPGRGVQPQHF.

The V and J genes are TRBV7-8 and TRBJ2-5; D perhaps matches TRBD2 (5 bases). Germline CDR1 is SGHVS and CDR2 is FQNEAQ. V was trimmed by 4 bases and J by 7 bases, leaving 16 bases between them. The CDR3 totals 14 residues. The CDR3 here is CASSSFTADRTQYF. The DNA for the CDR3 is TGTGCCAGCAGCTCCTTTACAGCGGATCGGACCCAGTACTTC.

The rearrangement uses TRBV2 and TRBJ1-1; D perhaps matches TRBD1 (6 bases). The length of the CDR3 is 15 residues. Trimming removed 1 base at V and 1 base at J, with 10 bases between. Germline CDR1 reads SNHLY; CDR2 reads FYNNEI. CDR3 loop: CASSEGGQSNTEAFF. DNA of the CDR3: TGTGCCAGCAGTGAAGGAGGACAGTCGAACACTGAAGCTTTCTTT.

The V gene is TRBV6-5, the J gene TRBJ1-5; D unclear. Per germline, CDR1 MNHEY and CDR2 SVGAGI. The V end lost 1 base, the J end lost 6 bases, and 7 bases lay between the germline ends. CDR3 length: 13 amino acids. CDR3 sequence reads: CASSYYSGQPQHF. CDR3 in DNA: TGTGCCAGCAGTTACTACTCGGGTCAGCCCCAGCATTTT.

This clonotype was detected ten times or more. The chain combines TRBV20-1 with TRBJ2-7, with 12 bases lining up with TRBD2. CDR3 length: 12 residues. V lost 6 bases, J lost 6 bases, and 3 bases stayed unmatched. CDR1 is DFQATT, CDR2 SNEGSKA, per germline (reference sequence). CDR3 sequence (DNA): TGCAGTGCCCGACTAGCGGGAGTCGAGCAGTACTTC. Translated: CSARLAGVEQYF.

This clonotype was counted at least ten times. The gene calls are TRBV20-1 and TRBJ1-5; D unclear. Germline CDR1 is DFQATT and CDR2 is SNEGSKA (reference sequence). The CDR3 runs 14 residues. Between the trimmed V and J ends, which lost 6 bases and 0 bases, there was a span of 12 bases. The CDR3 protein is CSAKRGNSNQPQHF. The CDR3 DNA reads TGCAGTGCCAAACGGGGTAATAGCAATCAGCCCCAGCATTTT.

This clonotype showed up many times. CDR3 bases: TGTGCCAGCTTCGCCGAGAAAGCACCCGGGGAGCTGTTTTTT. This translates into CASFAEKAPGELFF. The V gene is TRBV2, the J gene TRBJ2-2; D uncertain. Looked up from germline, CDR1 is SNHLY and CDR2 is FYNNEI. Trimming left V 8 bases short and J 6 bases short, with 16 bases between. This CDR3 is 14 amino acids long.

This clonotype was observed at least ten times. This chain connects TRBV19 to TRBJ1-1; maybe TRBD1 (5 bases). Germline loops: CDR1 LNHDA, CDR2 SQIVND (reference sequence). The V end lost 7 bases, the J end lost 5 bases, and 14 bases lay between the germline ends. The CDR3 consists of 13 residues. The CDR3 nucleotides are TGTGCCAGTACCCCACACGGGGGAACTGAAGCTTTCTTT. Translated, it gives CASTPHGGTEAFF.

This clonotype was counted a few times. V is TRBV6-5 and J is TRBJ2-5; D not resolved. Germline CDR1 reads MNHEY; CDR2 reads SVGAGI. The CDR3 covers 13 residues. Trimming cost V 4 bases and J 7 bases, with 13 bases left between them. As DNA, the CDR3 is TGTGCCAGCAGTTTTTCGCGTTCAGGGACCCAGTACTTC. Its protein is CASSFSRSGTQYF.

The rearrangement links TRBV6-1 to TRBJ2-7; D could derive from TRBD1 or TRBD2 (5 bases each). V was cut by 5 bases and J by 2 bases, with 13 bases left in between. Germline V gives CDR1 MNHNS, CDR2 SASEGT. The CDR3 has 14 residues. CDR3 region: CASSKLGETYEQYF. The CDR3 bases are TGTGCCAGCAGTAAGTTAGGGGAGACCTACGAGCAGTACTTC.

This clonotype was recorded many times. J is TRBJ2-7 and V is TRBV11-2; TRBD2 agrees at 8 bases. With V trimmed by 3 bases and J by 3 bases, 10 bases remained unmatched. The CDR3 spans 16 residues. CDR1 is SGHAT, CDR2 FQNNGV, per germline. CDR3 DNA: TGTGCCAGCAGCTTCCCGAGGACTAGCAAGCACTACGAGCAGTACTTC. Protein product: CASSFPRTSKHYEQYF.

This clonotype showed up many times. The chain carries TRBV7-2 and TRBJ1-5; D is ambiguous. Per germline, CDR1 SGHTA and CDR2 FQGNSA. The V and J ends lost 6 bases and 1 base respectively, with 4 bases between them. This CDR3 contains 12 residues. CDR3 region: CASSGSNQPQHF. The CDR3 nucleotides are TGTGCCAGCAGTGGGAGCAATCAGCCCCAGCATTTT.

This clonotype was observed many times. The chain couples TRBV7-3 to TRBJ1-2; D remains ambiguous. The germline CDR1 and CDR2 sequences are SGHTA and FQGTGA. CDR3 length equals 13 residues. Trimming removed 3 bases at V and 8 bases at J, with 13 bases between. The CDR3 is CASSLSTPGGYTF. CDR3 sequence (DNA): TGTGCCAGCAGCTTGTCGACACCGGGAGGCTACACCTTC.

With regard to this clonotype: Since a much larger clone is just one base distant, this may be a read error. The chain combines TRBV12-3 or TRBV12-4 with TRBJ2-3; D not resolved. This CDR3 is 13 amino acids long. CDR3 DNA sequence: TGTACCAGCAGTTTAGTCGGCACAGATACGCAGTATTTT. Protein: CTSSLVGTDTQYF.

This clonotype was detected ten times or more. The CDR3 spells CASSRTLQGYEQYF. The CDR3 DNA follows: TGTGCCAGCAGCCGAACCTTACAGGGCTACGAGCAGTACTTC. The chain carries TRBV7-2 and TRBJ2-7; maybe TRBD1 (6 bases). Germline lookup yields CDR1 SGHTA and CDR2 FQGNSA. This CDR3 spans 14 amino acids. V lost 5 bases and J 3 bases, leaving 14 bases between the germline ends.